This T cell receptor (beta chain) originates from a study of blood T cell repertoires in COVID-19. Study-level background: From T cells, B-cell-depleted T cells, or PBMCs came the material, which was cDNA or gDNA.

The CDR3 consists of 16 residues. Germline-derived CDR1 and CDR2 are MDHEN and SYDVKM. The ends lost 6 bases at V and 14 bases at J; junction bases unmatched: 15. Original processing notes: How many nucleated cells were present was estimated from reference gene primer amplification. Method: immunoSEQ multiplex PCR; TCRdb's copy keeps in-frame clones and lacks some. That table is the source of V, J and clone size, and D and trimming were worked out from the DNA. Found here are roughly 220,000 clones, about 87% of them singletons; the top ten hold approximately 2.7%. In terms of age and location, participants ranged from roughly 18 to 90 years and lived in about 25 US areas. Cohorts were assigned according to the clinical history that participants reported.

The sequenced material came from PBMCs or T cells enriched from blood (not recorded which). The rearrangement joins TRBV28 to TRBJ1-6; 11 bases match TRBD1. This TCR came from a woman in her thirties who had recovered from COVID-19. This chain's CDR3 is CASRDRGRLLPSALHF. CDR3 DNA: TGTGCCAGCAGGGACAGGGGGCGTTTATTGCCCTCGGCCCTCCACTTT.